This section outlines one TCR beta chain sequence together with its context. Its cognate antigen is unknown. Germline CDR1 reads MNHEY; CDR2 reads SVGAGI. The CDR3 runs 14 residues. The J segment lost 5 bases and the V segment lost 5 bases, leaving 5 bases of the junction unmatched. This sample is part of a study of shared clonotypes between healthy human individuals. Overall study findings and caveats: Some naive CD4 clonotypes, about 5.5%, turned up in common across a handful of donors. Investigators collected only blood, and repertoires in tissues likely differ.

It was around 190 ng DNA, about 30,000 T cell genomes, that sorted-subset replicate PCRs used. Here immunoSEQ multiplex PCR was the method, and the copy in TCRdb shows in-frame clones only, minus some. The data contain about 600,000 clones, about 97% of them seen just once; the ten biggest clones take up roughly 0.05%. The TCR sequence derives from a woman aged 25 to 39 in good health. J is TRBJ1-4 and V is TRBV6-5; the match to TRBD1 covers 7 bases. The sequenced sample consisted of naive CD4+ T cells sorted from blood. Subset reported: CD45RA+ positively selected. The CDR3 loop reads CASSGQEKNEKLFF. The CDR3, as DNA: TGTGCCAGCAGTGGACAGGAGAAAAATGAAAAACTGTTTTTT.